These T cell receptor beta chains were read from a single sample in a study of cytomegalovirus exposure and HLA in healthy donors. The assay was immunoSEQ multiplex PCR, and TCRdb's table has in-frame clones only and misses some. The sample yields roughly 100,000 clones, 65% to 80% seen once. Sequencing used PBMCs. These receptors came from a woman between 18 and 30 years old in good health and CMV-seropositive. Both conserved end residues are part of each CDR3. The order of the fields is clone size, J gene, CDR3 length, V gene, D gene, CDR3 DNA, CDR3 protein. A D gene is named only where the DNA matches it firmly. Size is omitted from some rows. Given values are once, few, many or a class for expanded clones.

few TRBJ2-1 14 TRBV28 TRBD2 TGTGCCAGCAGTTTGCGTAGCGGGCGCAATGAGCAGTTCTTC CASSLRSGRNEQFF
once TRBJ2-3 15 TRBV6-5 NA TGTGCCAGCACCCCACGGGGGGCGAGTACAGATACGCAGTATTTT CASTPRGASTDTQYF
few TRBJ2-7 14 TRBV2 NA TGTGCCAGCAGTGAAGTATCGTTCCCCTACGAGCAGTACTTC CASSEVSFPYEQYF
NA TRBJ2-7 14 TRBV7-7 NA TGTGCTAGCAGCTCCTCTCTGAGCTCCTACGAGCAGTACTTC CASSSSLSSYEQYF
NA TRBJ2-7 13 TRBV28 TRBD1 TGTGCCAGCAATGGCAGGGGGCCCTACGAGCAGTACTTC CASNGRGPYEQYF
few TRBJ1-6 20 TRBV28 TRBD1 TGTGCCAGCAGCTCTTCTGCCACCGGGAGCCGACAGGGATATAATTCACCCCTCCACTTT CASSSSATGSRQGYNSPLHF
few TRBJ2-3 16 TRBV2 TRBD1 TGTGCCAGCAGTGAATCGACAGGGCCACCGTCAGATACGCAGTATTTT CASSESTGPPSDTQYF
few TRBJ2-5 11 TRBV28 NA TGTGCCAGCAGTGGCTTAGAGACCCAGTACTTC CASSGLETQYF
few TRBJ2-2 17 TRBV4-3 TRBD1 TGCGCCAGCAGCCAATTCTCGACAGGGGCGAACACCGGGGAGCTGTTTTTT CASSQFSTGANTGELFF
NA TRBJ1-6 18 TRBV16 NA TGTGCCAGCAGCCAATGGCAAGGGGCGGTTCGGGTAAATTCACCCCTCCACTTT CASSQWQGAVRVNSPLHF
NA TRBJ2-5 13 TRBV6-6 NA TGTGCCAGCAGTTATCCTTCCCGAGAGACCCAGTACTTC CASSYPSRETQYF
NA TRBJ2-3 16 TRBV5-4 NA TGTGCCAGCAGCTCTCCGGGACTCGGAAGGACAGATACGCAGTATTTT CASSSPGLGRTDTQYF
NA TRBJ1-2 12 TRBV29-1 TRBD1 TGCAGCGGCAGGGACAGCAACTATGGCTACACCTTC CSGRDSNYGYTF
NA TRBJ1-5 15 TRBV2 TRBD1 TGTGCCAGCAGTGTGGGACAGGGGGCAAATCAGCCCCAGCATTTT CASSVGQGANQPQHF
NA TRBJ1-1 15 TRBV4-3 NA TGCGCCAGCAGCCAAGAGGGGGGGGCAGGGGCTGAAGCTTTCTTT CASSQEGGAGAEAFF
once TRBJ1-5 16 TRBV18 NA TGTGCCAGCTCACCCGGGCGGGGCCGGGATAATCAGCCCCAGCATTTT CASSPGRGRDNQPQHF
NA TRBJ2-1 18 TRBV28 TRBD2 TGTGCCAGCAGTTCAACTCCCGGGACTAGTCATTTTTCCGAAGAGCAGTTCTTC CASSSTPGTSHFSEEQFF
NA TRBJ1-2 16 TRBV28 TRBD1 TGTGCCAGCAGTCTATTCCCGACAGGGGTTAACTATGGCTACACCTTC CASSLFPTGVNYGYTF
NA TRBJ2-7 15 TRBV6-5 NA TGTGCCAGCAGCCCCGCAGGTGGGAGGGGGAACGAGCAGTACTTC CASSPAGGRGNEQYF
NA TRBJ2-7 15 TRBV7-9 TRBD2 TGTGCCAGCAGCTCGCAAGGGCTAGCGGGAGACGAGCAGTACTTC CASSSQGLAGDEQYF
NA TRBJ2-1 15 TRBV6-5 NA TGTGCCAGCAGGGGTCGGGATGGGGCCTACAATGAGCAGTTCTTC CASRGRDGAYNEQFF
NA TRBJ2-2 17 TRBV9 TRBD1 TGTGCCAGCAGCCTGACAGCCGGGACAGGGATGACCGGGGAGCTGTTTTTT CASSLTAGTGMTGELFF
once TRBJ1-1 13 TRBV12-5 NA TGTGCTAGTGGTTTGGACAGGGACACTGAAGCTTTCTTT CASGLDRDTEAFF
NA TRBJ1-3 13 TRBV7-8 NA TGTGCCAGCAGCGGGAGCTCTGGAAACACCATATATTTT CASSGSSGNTIYF
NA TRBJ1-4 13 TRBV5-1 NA TGCGCCAGCAGCTTGGCCGGGAATGAAAAACTGTTTTTT CASSLAGNEKLFF
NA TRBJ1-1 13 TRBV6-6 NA TGTGCCAGCAGTTCCACAGGGAACACTGAAGCTTTCTTT CASSSTGNTEAFF
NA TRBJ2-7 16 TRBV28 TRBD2 TGTGCCAGCAGTTTATTGGGGTTAGCGGGAGGAGGCGAGCAGTACTTC CASSLLGLAGGGEQYF
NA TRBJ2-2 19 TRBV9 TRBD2 TGTGCCAGCAGCGGGGTACTAGCGGGGGGGCCCACAGGCACCGGGGAGCTGTTTTTT CASSGVLAGGPTGTGELFF
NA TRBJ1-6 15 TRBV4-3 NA TGCGCCAGCAGCCAAGGGCGAATGGGAGTTTCACCCCTCCACTTT CASSQGRMGVSPLHF
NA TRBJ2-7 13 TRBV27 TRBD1 TGTGCCAGCAGCCGGGACAGGATTTACGAGCAGTACTTC CASSRDRIYEQYF
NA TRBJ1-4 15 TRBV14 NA TGTGCCAGCAGCCAAGATGACAGGACTAATGAAAAACTGTTTTTT CASSQDDRTNEKLFF